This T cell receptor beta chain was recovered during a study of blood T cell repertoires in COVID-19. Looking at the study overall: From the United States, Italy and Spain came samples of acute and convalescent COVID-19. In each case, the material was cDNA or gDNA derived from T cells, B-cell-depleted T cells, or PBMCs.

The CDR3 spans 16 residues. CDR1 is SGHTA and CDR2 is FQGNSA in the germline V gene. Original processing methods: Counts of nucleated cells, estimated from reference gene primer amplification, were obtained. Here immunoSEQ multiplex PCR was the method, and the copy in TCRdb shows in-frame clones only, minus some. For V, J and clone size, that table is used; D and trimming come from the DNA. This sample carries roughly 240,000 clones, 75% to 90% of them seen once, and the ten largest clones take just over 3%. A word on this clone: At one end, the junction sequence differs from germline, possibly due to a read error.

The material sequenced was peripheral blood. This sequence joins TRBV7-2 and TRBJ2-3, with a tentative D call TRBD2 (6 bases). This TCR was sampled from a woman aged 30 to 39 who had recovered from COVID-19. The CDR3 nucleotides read TGTGCCAGCAGCTTTTTTGGCCCCTCTAGCGCAGATACGCAATATTTT. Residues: CASSFFGPSSADTQYF.